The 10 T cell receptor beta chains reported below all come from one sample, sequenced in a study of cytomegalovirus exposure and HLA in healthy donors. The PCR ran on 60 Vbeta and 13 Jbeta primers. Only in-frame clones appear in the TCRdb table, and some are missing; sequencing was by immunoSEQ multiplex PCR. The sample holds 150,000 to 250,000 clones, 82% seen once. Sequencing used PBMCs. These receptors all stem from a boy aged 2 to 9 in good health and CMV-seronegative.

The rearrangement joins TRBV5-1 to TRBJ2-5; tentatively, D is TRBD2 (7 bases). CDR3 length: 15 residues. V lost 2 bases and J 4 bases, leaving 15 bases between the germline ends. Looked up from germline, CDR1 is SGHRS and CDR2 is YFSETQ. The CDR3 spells CASSFYGGLGETQYF. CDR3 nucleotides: TGCGCCAGCAGCTTTTACGGGGGGCTGGGAGAGACCCAGTACTTC.

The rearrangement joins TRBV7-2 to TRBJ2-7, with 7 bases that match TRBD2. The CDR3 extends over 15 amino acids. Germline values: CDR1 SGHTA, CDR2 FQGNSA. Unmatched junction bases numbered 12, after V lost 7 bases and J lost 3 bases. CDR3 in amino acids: CASTQGAGYIYEQYF. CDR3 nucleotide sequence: TGTGCCAGCACCCAGGGAGCGGGGTACATCTACGAGCAGTACTTC.

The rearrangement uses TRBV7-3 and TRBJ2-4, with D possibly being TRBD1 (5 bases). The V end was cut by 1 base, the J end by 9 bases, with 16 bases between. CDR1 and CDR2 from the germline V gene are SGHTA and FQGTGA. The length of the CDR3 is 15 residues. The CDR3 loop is CASSLSPPGNGIQYF. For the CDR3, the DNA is TGTGCCAGCAGCTTAAGCCCCCCAGGGAATGGCATTCAGTACTTC.

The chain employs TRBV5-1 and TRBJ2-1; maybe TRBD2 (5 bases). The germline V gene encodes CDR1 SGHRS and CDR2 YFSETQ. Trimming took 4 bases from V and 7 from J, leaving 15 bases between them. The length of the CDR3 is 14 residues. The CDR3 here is CASSPTPGTNEQFF. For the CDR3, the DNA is TGCGCCAGCAGCCCCACCCCGGGAACTAATGAGCAGTTCTTC.

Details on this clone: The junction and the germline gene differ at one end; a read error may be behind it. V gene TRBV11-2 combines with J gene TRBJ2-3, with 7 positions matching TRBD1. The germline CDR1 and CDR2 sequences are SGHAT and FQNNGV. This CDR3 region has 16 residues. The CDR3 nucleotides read TGTACCAGCAGCTTAGAGGGGGCAACCCCCACAGATACGCAGTATTTT. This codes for CTSSLEGATPTDTQYF.

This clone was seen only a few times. In nucleotides, the CDR3 is TGTGCCAGCAGCTTAGACAGGGCTCGTGGCTACACCTTC. Translating it yields CASSLDRARGYTF. This rearrangement joins TRBV11-2 to TRBJ1-2; tentatively, D is TRBD1 (5 bases). The CDR3 is made up of 13 amino acids. The germline gives CDR1 SGHAT, CDR2 FQNNGV. V lost 0 bases, J lost 7 bases, and 9 bases lay in between.

The CDR3 DNA sequence: TGTGCCAGCAGCCCTGACAGGGGAGTATCCTACGAGCAGTACTTC. It yields the protein CASSPDRGVSYEQYF. The chain has TRBV7-9 and TRBJ2-7, with 8 nucleotides matching TRBD1. CDR1 SEHNR and CDR2 FQNEAQ come from the germline V gene (reference sequence). V lost 5 bases, J lost 1 base, and 7 bases stayed unmatched. The CDR3 loop spans 15 amino acids. The complete variable domain, with remaining parts taken from reference TRBV7-9 and TRBJ2-7, reads DTGVSQNPRHKITKRGQNVTFRCDPISEHNRLYWYRQTLGQGPEFLTYFQNEAQLEKSRLLSDRFSAERPKGSFSTLEIQRTEQGDSAMYLCASSPDRGVSYEQYFGPGTRLTVT.

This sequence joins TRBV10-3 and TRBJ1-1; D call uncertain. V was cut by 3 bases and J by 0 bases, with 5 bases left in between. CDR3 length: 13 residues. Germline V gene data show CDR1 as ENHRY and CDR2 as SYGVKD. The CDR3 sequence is CAISDSLNTEAFF. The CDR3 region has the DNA TGTGCCATCAGTGACAGTCTGAACACTGAAGCTTTCTTT.

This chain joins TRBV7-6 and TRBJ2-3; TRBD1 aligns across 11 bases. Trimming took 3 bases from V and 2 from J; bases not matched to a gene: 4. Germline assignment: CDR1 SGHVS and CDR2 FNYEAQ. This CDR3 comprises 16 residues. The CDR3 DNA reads TGTGCCAGCAGCTTTAGGACAGGGGGCCCCACAGATACGCAGTATTTT. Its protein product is CASSFRTGGPTDTQYF.

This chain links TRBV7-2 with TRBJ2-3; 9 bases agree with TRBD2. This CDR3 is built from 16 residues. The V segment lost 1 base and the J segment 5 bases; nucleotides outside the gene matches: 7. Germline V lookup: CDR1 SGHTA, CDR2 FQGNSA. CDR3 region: CASSLGGGGAKDTQYF. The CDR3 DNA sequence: TGTGCCAGCAGCTTAGGCGGCGGGGGGGCCAAAGATACGCAGTATTTT.